The 27 T cell receptor beta chains listed next were all sequenced from one sample in a study of cytomegalovirus exposure and HLA in healthy donors. PCR involved 60 Vbeta and 13 Jbeta primers. The repertoire was sequenced with immunoSEQ multiplex PCR; TCRdb's copy has only in-frame clones and lacks some. In the table there are about 160,000 clones, 75% to 90% of which are singletons. The sequenced material came from PBMCs. Receptor source: a man aged 25-45 years in good health and CMV-seronegative.

The chain joins TRBV7-8 to TRBJ1-1; TRBD1 matches 7 bases. CDR3 size: 13 residues. V dropped 5 bases and J dropped 5; count of bases not matched to a gene: 5. Looked up from germline, CDR1 is SGHVS and CDR2 is FQNEAQ. The CDR3 DNA is TGTGCCAGCAGCGAAGGACAGGTTACTGAAGCTTTCTTT. This encodes CASSEGQVTEAFF.

The V gene is TRBV5-4, the J gene TRBJ2-3, with TRBD2 as a possible D gene (5 bases). From germline, CDR1 is SGHNT and CDR2 YYREEE (reference sequence). Trimming left V 2 bases short and J 2 bases short, with 12 bases between. This CDR3 spans 15 amino acids. CDR3 in amino acids: CASSFGEWDTDTQYF. The CDR3 DNA reads TGTGCCAGCAGCTTCGGGGAGTGGGACACAGATACGCAGTATTTT.

The V call is TRBV27, the J call TRBJ1-1; 9 bases line up with TRBD1. The CDR3 runs to 14 residues. CDR1 is MNHEY and CDR2 is SMNVEV in the germline V gene (reference sequence). V dropped 11 bases and J dropped 4; count of bases not matched to a gene: 11. CDR3 sequence: CAVKEVQGATEAFF. In DNA form, the CDR3 reads TGTGCCGTCAAAGAAGTACAGGGGGCCACTGAAGCTTTCTTT.

The V call is TRBV30, the J call TRBJ1-1; no reliable D call. The germline V gene has CDR1 GTSNPN and CDR2 SVGIG (reference sequence). This CDR3 is 12 amino acids long. V was shortened by 0 bases and J by 6 bases, with 8 bases between the two germline ends. The CDR3 spells CAWSVPGAEAFF. CDR3 bases: TGTGCCTGGAGTGTGCCCGGGGCTGAAGCTTTCTTT.

The gene calls are TRBV5-1 and TRBJ2-7, with 7 bases that match TRBD1. V was pared by 0 bases and J by 2 bases, with 5 bases of the junction left unmatched. This CDR3 is built from 15 residues. Germline V lookup: CDR1 SGHRS, CDR2 YFSETQ. In DNA, the CDR3 is TGCGCCAGCAGCTTGGCCGGGACAGCTACCTACGAGCAGTACTTC. It specifies CASSLAGTATYEQYF.

This chain connects TRBV5-6 to TRBJ2-3; TRBD2 agrees at 9 bases. Germline CDR1 reads SGHDT; CDR2 reads YYEEEE. The junction had 5 bases not matched to a gene; V was cut back by 2 bases and J by 4 bases. CDR3 size: 15 residues. CDR3 in amino acids: CASSFPSGEADTQYF. The DNA of the CDR3 is TGTGCCAGCAGCTTCCCTAGCGGGGAGGCAGATACGCAGTATTTT.

The genes are TRBV6-1 and TRBJ2-4, with 9 bases aligning to TRBD1. Germline V gene sequence: CDR1 MNHNS, CDR2 SASEGT. The V gene end was trimmed by 6 bases and the J gene end by 0 bases; junction bases not matched to a gene: 6. This CDR3 comprises 16 residues. The CDR3 loop reads CASSEQGAGAKNIQYF. Written as DNA, the CDR3 is TGTGCCAGCAGCGAACAGGGGGCAGGAGCCAAAAACATTCAGTACTTC.

The chain uses TRBV15 and TRBJ1-2; no clear D. The germline gives CDR1 LNHNV, CDR2 YYDKDF (reference sequence). The CDR3 totals 14 residues. Trimming left V 9 bases short and J 4 bases short, with 18 bases between. The CDR3 sequence: CATSSAAVGYGYTF. The DNA of the CDR3 is TGTGCCACTTCGAGTGCGGCGGTCGGCTATGGCTACACCTTC.

The chain has TRBV29-1 and TRBJ2-2; no clear D gene. The CDR3 is 14 residues long. Germline V gene data show CDR1 as SQVTM and CDR2 as ANQGSEA. The ends were cut back, 4 bases at V and 1 base at J, with 10 bases in the middle. The CDR3 protein is CSVGGQMNTGELFF. The CDR3 bases are TGCAGCGTTGGTGGGCAGATGAACACCGGGGAGCTGTTTTTT.

The chain links TRBV5-1 to TRBJ2-5, with a possible D match to TRBD2 (6 bases). The CDR3 length is 16 residues. V lost 0 bases to trimming and J lost 1 base, with 13 bases between them. Germline CDR1 is SGHRS and CDR2 is YFSETQ. The chain's CDR3 is CASSLGVADFQETQYF. The CDR3 nucleotides are TGCGCCAGCAGCTTGGGGGTAGCGGACTTCCAAGAGACCCAGTACTTC.

This clone occurred once. This chain joins TRBV5-1 and TRBJ2-3, with 14 bases that match TRBD2. Trimming at V came to 4 bases and at J to 5 bases, leaving 9 bases not matched to a gene. In germline, CDR1 is SGHRS, CDR2 YFSETQ. This CDR3 is built from 17 residues. The CDR3 DNA reads TGCGCCAGCAGCACCTCCGGACTAGCGGGAGGAGGAGATACGCAGTATTTT. As protein: CASSTSGLAGGGDTQYF.

The rearrangement uses TRBV10-2 and TRBJ2-2, with TRBD2 as a possible D gene (5 bases). Between the trimmed V and J ends, which lost 3 bases and 6 bases, there was a span of 5 bases. Germline assignment: CDR1 WSHSY and CDR2 SAAADI. The CDR3 sequence is 12 residues long. The CDR3 here is CASSDGAGELFF. The DNA for the CDR3 is TGCGCCAGCAGTGACGGGGCCGGGGAGCTGTTTTTT.

The chain carries TRBV28 and TRBJ2-7, with D possibly TRBD1 on 5 matching bases. Germline V lookup: CDR1 MDHEN, CDR2 SYDVKM. V shed 3 bases and J shed 7 bases, with 16 bases lying between them. The CDR3 runs 14 residues. The CDR3 spells CASSLSGSGDEQYF. CDR3 nucleotides: TGTGCCAGCAGTTTGTCAGGGTCCGGAGATGAGCAGTACTTC.

The chain has TRBV7-9 and TRBJ2-7, with 8 bases fitting TRBD1. V lost 1 base to trimming and J lost 1 base; unmatched junction nucleotides: 3. This CDR3 comprises 15 residues. The germline V gene encodes CDR1 SEHNR and CDR2 FQNEAQ (reference sequence). Written as DNA, the CDR3 is TGTGCCAGCAGCTTAGAGGGACAGGTATCCTACGAGCAGTACTTC. It codes for CASSLEGQVSYEQYF.

The J gene is TRBJ2-7, the V gene TRBV19; 7 nucleotides match TRBD2. There are 14 residues in the CDR3. Germline V gene lookup returns CDR1 LNHDA and CDR2 SQIVND (reference sequence). J gave up 0 bases and V 4 bases, and 3 bases lay outside the gene matches. CDR3 loop: CASSKGGDSYEQYF. The CDR3 DNA is TGTGCCAGTAGTAAGGGAGGGGACTCCTACGAGCAGTACTTC. The whole variable domain, filled in from reference TRBV19 and TRBJ2-7, reads DGGITQSPKYLFRKEGQNVTLSCEQNLNHDAMYWYRQDPGQGLRLIYYSQIVNDFQKGDIAEGYSVSREKKESFPLTVTSAQKNPTAFYLCASSKGGDSYEQYFGPGTRLTVT.

This clone was seen just once. The chain is built from TRBV28 and TRBJ1-2; TRBD1 might be the D (6 bases). This CDR3 comprises 16 residues. CDR1 and CDR2 (germline): MDHEN, SYDVKM. V dropped 4 bases and J dropped 1 base, with 16 bases sitting between them. This CDR3 is CASSSPGDKLNYGYTF. For the CDR3, the DNA is TGTGCCAGCAGTTCCCCAGGGGACAAGCTTAACTATGGCTACACCTTC.

V is TRBV6-1 and J is TRBJ1-5, with D unclear. The CDR3 spans 12 residues. The V end lost 7 bases, the J end lost 5 bases, and 9 bases lay between the germline ends. The germline V gene encodes CDR1 MNHNS and CDR2 SASEGT. CDR3 coding DNA: TGTGCCAGCACCCTCCGGGATCAGCCCCAGCATTTT. Translating gives CASTLRDQPQHF.

The rearrangement links TRBV6-5 to TRBJ1-4, with D perhaps matching TRBD1 (5 bases). Between the trimmed V and J ends, which lost 4 bases and 6 bases, there was a span of 12 bases. In germline, CDR1 is MNHEY, CDR2 SVGAGI. This CDR3 comprises 14 residues. This CDR3 is CASSFWGADEKLFF. For the CDR3, the DNA is TGTGCCAGCAGTTTTTGGGGCGCGGATGAAAAACTGTTTTTT.

The chain joins TRBV5-1 to TRBJ2-7, with 10 bases aligning to TRBD2. The V segment lost 2 bases and the J segment 1 base; nucleotides outside the gene matches: 3. There are 15 residues in the CDR3. Per the germline V gene, CDR1 is SGHRS and CDR2 is YFSETQ. Written as DNA, the CDR3 is TGCGCCAGCAGCTTTACTAGCGGGGCTTCCTACGAGCAGTACTTC. Amino acid sequence: CASSFTSGASYEQYF.

The V and J genes are TRBV2 and TRBJ2-5; D possibly corresponds to TRBD2 (6 bases). The J call may be in error: the DNA end matches TRBJ2-7 better. The CDR3 runs 15 residues. From germline, CDR1 is SNHLY and CDR2 FYNNEI. The CDR3 reads CASSEPRGSYYEQYF. Here the CDR3 DNA reads TGTGCCAGCAGTGAGCCCCGGGGGTCCTACTACGAGCAGTACTTC.

This rearrangement joins TRBV5-6 to TRBJ2-3, with 7 bases identical to TRBD1. V shed 4 bases and J 9 bases; nucleotides not matched to a gene: 2. Per germline, CDR1 SGHDT and CDR2 YYEEEE. The CDR3 has 11 residues. Here the CDR3 DNA reads TGTGCCAGCAGCCAACAGGGGACGCAGTATTTT. It is translated as CASSQQGTQYF. Filled out from reference TRBV5-6 and TRBJ2-3, the complete variable domain reads DAGVTQSPTHLIKTRGQQVTLRCSPKSGHDTVSWYQQALGQGPQFIFQYYEEEERQRGNFPDRFSGHQFPNYSSELNVNALLLGDSALYLCASSQQGTQYFGPGTRLTVL.

The chain employs TRBV5-1 and TRBJ1-4; D not resolved. CDR1 is SGHRS and CDR2 is YFSETQ in the germline V gene. This CDR3 contains 15 residues. Trimming shortened V by 0 bases and J by 3 bases, and 9 bases separated the two germline ends. The CDR3 is CASSLGVVANEKLFF. The DNA of the CDR3 is TGCGCCAGCAGCTTGGGCGTGGTAGCTAATGAAAAACTGTTTTTT.

The chain combines TRBV4-1 with TRBJ2-2; D remains ambiguous. The CDR3 is 14 residues long. Trimming left V 0 bases short and J 7 bases short, with 9 bases between. The V gene's germline CDR1 is MGHRA and CDR2 YSYEKL. CDR3 residues: CASSQDSPNGELFF. For the CDR3, the DNA is TGCGCCAGCAGCCAAGATAGCCCAAACGGGGAGCTGTTTTTT.

The chain uses TRBV7-9 and TRBJ1-2; D unresolved. Germline V gene sequence: CDR1 SEHNR, CDR2 FQNEAQ (reference sequence). This CDR3 contains 11 residues. The V and J ends lost 1 base and 7 bases respectively, with 4 bases between them. CDR3 protein: CASSLGGGYTF. The CDR3 coding sequence is TGTGCCAGCAGCTTAGGAGGTGGCTACACCTTC. Full variable domain (rest looked up from reference TRBV7-9 and TRBJ1-2): DTGVSQNPRHKITKRGQNVTFRCDPISEHNRLYWYRQTLGQGPEFLTYFQNEAQLEKSRLLSDRFSAERPKGSFSTLEIQRTEQGDSAMYLCASSLGGGYTFGSGTRLTVV.

Here the CDR3 reads CASSSGTVGYGYTF. The CDR3 DNA follows: TGTGCCAGCAGCTCCGGGACAGTCGGTTATGGCTACACCTTC. The V call is TRBV5-4, the J call TRBJ1-2; TRBD1 agrees at 7 bases. V shed 3 bases and J 5 bases; nucleotides not matched to a gene: 7. The germline CDR1 and CDR2 sequences are SGHNT and YYREEE (reference sequence). The CDR3 extends over 14 amino acids.

This clone was recorded at least ten times. The chain links TRBV5-6 to TRBJ2-7; D is ambiguous. This CDR3 has 11 residues. Germline CDR1 SGHDT, CDR2 YYEEEE. V shed 4 bases and J shed 3 bases, with 5 bases lying between them. The CDR3 spells CASSPGYEQYF. The DNA for the CDR3 is TGTGCCAGCAGCCCAGGCTACGAGCAGTACTTC.

This chain links TRBV7-3 with TRBJ2-1; TRBD1 is a possible D gene (5 bases). CDR3 length equals 15 residues. Germline V gene data show CDR1 as SGHTA and CDR2 as FQGTGA. The germline V and J ends were trimmed by 6 bases and 6 bases, with 18 bases remaining between them. The CDR3 nucleotides read TGTGCCAGCAGTCCAACGTCTGGGCAGGGCAATGAGCAGTTCTTC. It specifies CASSPTSGQGNEQFF.